What follows are 5 T cell receptor beta chains derived from one specimen sequenced in a study of cytomegalovirus exposure and HLA in healthy donors. The PCR ran on 60 Vbeta and 13 Jbeta primers. Some clones are missing from TCRdb's copy, which holds only in-frame ones; the method was immunoSEQ multiplex PCR. The table shows 110,000 to 150,000 clones, with roughly 80% occurring only once. Sequencing was carried out using PBMCs. These receptors were taken from a man aged 18 to 29 in good health and CMV-seronegative.

V and J are TRBV30 and TRBJ2-7; unclear D gene. Per germline, CDR1 GTSNPN and CDR2 SVGIG (reference sequence). The CDR3 consists of 12 residues. V was pared by 2 bases and J by 4 bases, with 9 bases between. The CDR3 sequence: CAWSPLSYEQYF. As DNA, the CDR3 is TGTGCCTGGAGTCCCCTCTCGTACGAGCAGTACTTC.

The V gene is TRBV2, the J gene TRBJ1-6; the match to TRBD1 covers 10 bases. The J segment lost 4 bases and the V segment lost 8 bases, leaving 11 bases of the junction unmatched. This CDR3 has 17 residues. Germline V gene data show CDR1 as SNHLY and CDR2 as FYNNEI. The CDR3 DNA reads TGTGCCAGCCGGGCCGGGACAGGGGCCGTTTATAATTCACCCCTCCACTTT. It is translated as CASRAGTGAVYNSPLHF.

Note on this clone: Because the CDR3's place on the DNA is in doubt, the DNA is left out and the CDR3 is given as listed by TCRdb. The CDR3: CASSVGTGALYF. The chain is built from TRBV9 and TRBJ2-5; the table's D call of TRBD1 was not tested on the DNA. The CDR3 length is 12 residues, termini included. CDR1 SGDLS and CDR2 YYNGEE come from the germline V gene.

There are a few counts of this clone. Other DNA sequences in the sample encode the same CDR3. The chain is built from TRBV4-2 and TRBJ2-6, with 7 bases aligning to TRBD1. The V and J ends lost 4 bases and 0 bases, in that order; junction bases with no gene match: 3. The CDR3 runs to 16 residues. Germline V lookup: CDR1 LGHNA, CDR2 YNFKEQ. The chain's CDR3 is CASSPAGGSGANVLTF. The CDR3 region has the DNA TGTGCCAGCAGCCCCGCAGGGGGCTCTGGGGCCAACGTCCTGACTTTC.

The V and J genes are TRBV7-8 and TRBJ2-1; perhaps TRBD2 as D (6 bases). This CDR3 is built from 14 residues. Trimming stripped 1 base from V and 6 bases from J, with 10 bases between. Germline lookup yields CDR1 SGHVS and CDR2 FQNEAQ. CDR3 region: CASSLGMGGNEQFF. The CDR3 coding sequence is TGTGCCAGCAGCTTAGGGATGGGGGGCAATGAGCAGTTCTTC.